This TCR beta chain appears in the sequencing data of a study of tumor-infiltrating lymphocytes in localized non-small cell lung cancer. The study's findings and limits: Higher tumor T cell infiltration than in uninvolved lung was supported by TCRbeta sequencing.

As concerns this clone: What it binds is not known.

TCRdb's copy holds only in-frame clones and misses some; the assay was immunoSEQ multiplex PCR. The sample carries some 9,000 clones, 68% recorded once. Trimming took 4 bases from V and 5 from J, leaving 18 bases between them. The CDR3 has 15 amino acids. Germline-derived CDR1 and CDR2 are SGHRS and YFSETQ. What was sequenced was uninvolved lung tissue not adjacent to the tumor. This rearrangement joins TRBV5-1 to TRBJ1-1; D is unclear. This clonotype originated in a human donor with non-small cell lung cancer. This CDR3 reads CASSPGVARNTEAFF. CDR3 sequence (DNA): TGCGCCAGCAGCCCCGGGGTGGCTAGGAATACTGAAGCTTTCTTT.